A selection of T cell receptor beta chains follows, all from one sample in a study of spatial heterogeneity in lung cancer. TCRdb redid the calling of the 5' RACE reads with MiXCR, one entry per CDR3 protein. The repertoire holds roughly 23,000 distinct CDR3 sequences, 4% to 6% seen once, with 5.2% in the top ten. Sequencing was performed on PBMCs, taken at surgery. These receptors came from a male donor with early-stage non-small cell lung cancer. The conserved cysteine and the conserved F or W are not part of the CDR3 here.

TRBJ1-1	TRBV18	ASSPTDRGGTEAF
TRBJ1-5	TRBV12-3/TRBV12-4	ASKGTGRNQPQH
TRBJ2-2	TRBV20-1	SARPRRTSNTGELF
TRBJ2-5	TRBV7-9	ASSLWTGSSQETQY
TRBJ1-1	TRBV6-1	ASAHLGENTEAF
TRBJ2-7	TRBV28	ASSLYEQY
TRBJ2-7	TRBV7-9	ASGRGSYEQY
TRBJ2-5	TRBV29-1	SAPGPQEETQY
TRBJ2-3	TRBV23-1	ASNPMRPPPTDTQY
TRBJ1-2	TRBV19	ASSLSLDYGYT
TRBJ2-3	TRBV24-1	ATSEGRSTDTQY
TRBJ2-3	TRBV29-1	SVVGLAGPTDTQY
TRBJ1-6	TRBV11-2	ASRKDRGYNSPLH
TRBJ1-1	TRBV5-1	ASSLQGYTEAF
TRBJ1-2	TRBV30	AWSVRGLSSTNYGYT
TRBJ2-5	TRBV7-3	ASSLGGGLQETQY
TRBJ2-7	TRBV6-1	ASSEVRGYEQY
TRBJ2-3	TRBV5-6	ASSLDDRTQY
TRBJ2-1	TRBV20-1	SARILAGGRYEQF
TRBJ2-7	TRBV5-1	ASSLALGGRNEQY
TRBJ2-1	TRBV18	ASSLLAEGRNEQF
TRBJ2-7	TRBV4-2	ASSQGLAGETFGYEQY
TRBJ2-6	TRBV3-1	ASAGRSAGANVLT
TRBJ2-7	TRBV12-3/TRBV12-4	ASSFRLGDYEQY
TRBJ2-1	TRBV6-5	ASSYSSARRSYNEQF
TRBJ2-2	TRBV6-4	AIIRRGGTGELF
TRBJ2-7	TRBV28	ASSFGYEQY
TRBJ2-1	TRBV20-1	SAPTGGNEQF
TRBJ1-1	TRBV7-9	ASSFPSGTENTEAF
TRBJ2-1	TRBV12-3/TRBV12-4	ASSSGLAGEYWSYNEQF
TRBJ2-5	TRBV20-1	SASGGAYQETQY
TRBJ2-3	TRBV4-3	ASSGMGTQY
TRBJ2-4	TRBV21-1	ASSPRETLAKNIQY
TRBJ2-2	TRBV7-2	ASDPGQGVGELF
TRBJ2-3	TRBV14	ASSPRGLTDTQY
TRBJ1-2	TRBV6-2/TRBV6-3	ASSYDRGYGYT
TRBJ2-3	TRBV11-1	ASSLAISGSTDTQY
TRBJ2-5	TRBV11-2	ASSSSGGAQETQY
TRBJ1-5	TRBV9	ASSAQSRPNQPQH
TRBJ1-5	TRBV20-1	SAPPGQGGQPQH
TRBJ1-2	TRBV2	ASSESWAGYGYT
TRBJ1-4	TRBV20-1	SASYKGFGEKLF
TRBJ1-1	TRBV7-9	ASSLADGTNTEAF
TRBJ2-5	TRBV7-7	ASSSGGLVGGETQY